This T cell receptor (beta chain) was sequenced for a study of human T cells and chemical hapten exposure. CDR1 and CDR2 (germline): SGHRS, YFSETQ. The V gene lost 1 base and the J gene lost 4 bases, with 15 bases spanning the gap. CDR3 length equals 15 residues. TCRdb reprocessed the RACE reads via MiXCR and lists one record per CDR3 protein. This sample carries about 84,000 distinct CDR3 sequences, about 10% of them seen once, and the ten largest clones take around 5%. The time point was: patch test 2, 6 weeks after DPC sensitization. Sample treatment: therapeutic diphenylcyclopropenone sensitization with weekly scalp DPC. This clonotype was detected only a few times.

This clonotype was obtained from a woman in her 50s with alopecia areata. Some clones in this sample may be carry-over from other donors' samples. The chain uses TRBV5-1 and TRBJ2-7; D is undetermined. Material: whole blood, obtained in connection with sensitization to the hapten diphenylcyclopropenone (DPC). CDR3 DNA: TGCGCCAGCAGCTTGCCTGACACTCGACTTTACGAGCAGTACTTC. It is translated as CASSLPDTRLYEQYF.